A selection of T cell receptor beta chains follows, all from one sample in a study of human T cells and chemical hapten exposure. In TCRdb, the RACE reads were re-called with MiXCR into one record per CDR3 protein. This table holds about 190,000 distinct CDR3 sequences, around 25% found once. This sample comprised whole blood, obtained in connection with sensitization to the hapten diphenylcyclopropenone (DPC). Every receptor here comes from a woman in her thirties or forties with alopecia areata. Some clones in this sample may be carry-over from other donors' samples. Both conserved end residues are part of each CDR3. Each record gives: CDR3 protein, V gene.

CDR3: CATSERQGGLREQYF; V: TRBV24-1
CDR3: CSAPTSGSFGTQYF; V: TRBV20-1
CDR3: CASSQDYHREIYEQYF; V: TRBV4-3
CDR3: CASSYSTGLGDGYTF; V: TRBV6-5
CDR3: CASSLEGLSSEQYF; V: TRBV7-9
CDR3: CASSLVWGALNQPQHF; V: TRBV7-2
CDR3: CASRGLAGRDTQYF; V: TRBV6-5
CDR3: CSVEMDRGTPQYF; V: TRBV29-1
CDR3: CSARDPRLAGGGEQYF; V: TRBV20-1
CDR3: CSVRTSGYNEQFF; V: TRBV29-1
CDR3: CSVLAESPYEQYF; V: TRBV29-1
CDR3: CASSLVGQASSYEQYF; V: TRBV7-2